This T cell receptor (beta chain) was sequenced for a study of vaccination effects on CD4 cells after COVID-19. At the level of the study: The second dose preceded post-vaccine samples by a median of 72 days.

Profiled with immunoSEQ multiplex PCR; TCRdb holds only in-frame clones, not every one. Found here are some 22,000 clones, less than 85% of them singletons; the top ten hold around 8.4%. After expansion with viral peptide pools in the ViraFEST assay, antigen-specific CD4+ T cells were sequenced. Researchers isolated CD4+ T cells once around 11 days of culture had elapsed. Participants were vaccinated with two doses of either the BNT162b2 or mRNA-1273 vaccine. Vaccine recipients had no previous SARS-CoV-2 infection; their nucleocapsid antibodies were negative. Culturing of two million PBMC per well took place with approximately 10 IU/ml IL-2 and 9 to 10 ug/ml peptides. CDR3 length: 14 residues. Germline-derived CDR1 and CDR2 are SGHAT and FQNNGV. V lost 4 bases, J lost 6 bases, and 13 bases lay in between. This clone appeared once. What it recognizes is unknown.

This chain joins TRBV11-2 and TRBJ1-5; no firm D call. This sample comprised CD4+ T cells from PBMCs cultured with HCoV-229E spike peptides, obtained after COVID-19 vaccination. The TCR originated in a human donor who received a COVID-19 vaccine. CDR3 loop: CASSSGWELQPQHF. The CDR3 DNA sequence: TGTGCCAGCAGCTCCGGGTGGGAACTTCAGCCCCAGCATTTT.